This T cell receptor beta chain was recorded in a study of T cell changes during pregnancy in multiple sclerosis. Some clones are missing from TCRdb's copy, which holds only in-frame ones; the method was immunoSEQ multiplex PCR. The sample yields 110,000 or so clones, approximately 94% seen once. This CDR3 has 14 residues. Unmatched junction bases numbered 6, after V lost 5 bases and J lost 6 bases. CDR1 is SEHNR, CDR2 FQNEAQ, per germline (reference sequence). The rearrangement joins TRBV7-9 to TRBJ2-2; 7 positions agree with TRBD1. The sequencing used peripheral blood, collected before pregnancy. This sequence originates from a female donor with multiple sclerosis, enrolled in a pregnancy study. The chain's CDR3 is CASSQGTVPGELFF. The CDR3 DNA reads as TGTGCCAGCAGCCAGGGGACAGTCCCCGGGGAGCTGTTTTTT.